Detailed here is one TCR beta chain. Its antigen is unknown. J was trimmed by 13 bases and V by 6 bases; bases with no gene match: 8. The CDR3 contains 13 residues. The germline V gene encodes CDR1 SNHLY and CDR2 FYNNEI. The data derive from a study of cytomegalovirus exposure and HLA in healthy donors. Study outcomes and limitations: The number of N-insertions in an Asian-associated ancestry cluster was reportedly below the 666-donor mean in a later analysis.

13 Jbeta primers and 60 Vbeta primers were used for the PCR. Generated by immunoSEQ multiplex PCR, the TCRdb table keeps only in-frame clones and is missing some. The table shows 100,000 to 150,000 clones, with around four fifths occurring only once. The specimen was PBMCs. The origin of this receptor is a woman aged 50 to 60 in good health and CMV-seropositive. The chain uses TRBV2 and TRBJ2-1; TRBD2 matches at 11 bases. The CDR3 sequence is CASRPGLAGLQFF. CDR3 coding DNA: TGTGCCAGCAGACCCGGACTAGCGGGCCTTCAGTTCTTC.